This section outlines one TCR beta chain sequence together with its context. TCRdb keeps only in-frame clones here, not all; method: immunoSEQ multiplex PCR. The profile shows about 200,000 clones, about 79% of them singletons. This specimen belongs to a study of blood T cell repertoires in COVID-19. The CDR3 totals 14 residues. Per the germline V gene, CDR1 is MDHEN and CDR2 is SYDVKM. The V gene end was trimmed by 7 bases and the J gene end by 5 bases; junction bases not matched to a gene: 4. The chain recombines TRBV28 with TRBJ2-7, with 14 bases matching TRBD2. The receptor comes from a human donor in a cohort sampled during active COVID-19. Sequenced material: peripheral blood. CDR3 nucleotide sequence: TGTGCCAGCATTGGGACTAGCGGGAGACACGAGCAGTACTTC. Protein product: CASIGTSGRHEQYF.